This TCR beta chain originates from a study of T cells in Graves' hyperthyroidism and ophthalmopathy. TCR beta CDR3 regions were amplified from RNA. Using the HTBI primer set, a first-round RT-PCR was run on the TCR CDR3. Each CDR3 protein is one row after TCRdb ran MiXCR on the multiplex PCR reads. This sample carries hundreds of thousands of distinct CDR3 sequences, around 38% of them seen once, and the ten largest clones take more than 7%. This clonotype has ten or more counts. Trimming removed 6 bases at V and 8 bases at J, with 10 bases between. CDR3 length: 11 residues. No ophthalmopathy progression within 18 months constituted stable Graves' hyperthyroidism. Lactation, pregnancy, other autoimmune disease or uncontrolled infection excluded patients.

This chain joins TRBV12-3 or TRBV12-4 and TRBJ1-1; TRBD1 is a possible D gene (6 bases). The specimen was blood. This TCR was sampled from a man aged 18-30 years with Graves' hyperthyroidism. For the CDR3, the DNA is TGTGCCAGCAGACAGGGTGGCGAAGCTTTCTTT. Amino acids: CASRQGGEAFF.